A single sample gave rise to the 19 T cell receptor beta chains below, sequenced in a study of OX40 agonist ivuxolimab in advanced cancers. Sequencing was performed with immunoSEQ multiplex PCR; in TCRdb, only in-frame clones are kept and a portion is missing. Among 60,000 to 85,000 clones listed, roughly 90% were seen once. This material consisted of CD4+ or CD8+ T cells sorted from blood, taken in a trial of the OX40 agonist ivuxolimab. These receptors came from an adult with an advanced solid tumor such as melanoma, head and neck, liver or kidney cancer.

CDR3 protein: CASRRPGTRGNQPQHF. CDR3 nucleotides: TGTGCCAGTAGGAGGCCAGGGACGAGGGGCAATCAGCCCCAGCATTTT. V and J are TRBV19 and TRBJ1-5, with D tentatively TRBD1 (5 bases). Germline V gene data show CDR1 as LNHDA and CDR2 as SQIVND (reference sequence). The CDR3 extends over 16 amino acids. V was clipped by 6 bases and J by 2 bases, with 17 bases between them.

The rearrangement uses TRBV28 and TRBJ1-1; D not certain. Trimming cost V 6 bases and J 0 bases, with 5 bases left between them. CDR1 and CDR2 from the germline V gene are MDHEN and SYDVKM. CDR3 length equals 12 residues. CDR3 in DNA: TGTGCCAGCAGGACGGTGAACACTGAAGCTTTCTTT. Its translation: CASRTVNTEAFF. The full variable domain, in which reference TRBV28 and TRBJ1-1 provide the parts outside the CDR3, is DVKVTQSSRYLVKRTGEKVFLECVQDMDHENMFWYRQDPGLGLRLIYFSYDVKMKEKGDIPEGYSVSREKKERFSLILESASTNQTSMYLCASRTVNTEAFFGQGTRLTVV.

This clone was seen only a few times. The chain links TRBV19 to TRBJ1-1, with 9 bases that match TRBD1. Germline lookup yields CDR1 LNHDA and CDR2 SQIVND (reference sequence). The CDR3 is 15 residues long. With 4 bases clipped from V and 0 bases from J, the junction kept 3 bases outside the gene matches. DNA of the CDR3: TGTGCCAGTAGTACCGGGACAGGGATGAACACTGAAGCTTTCTTT. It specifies CASSTGTGMNTEAFF. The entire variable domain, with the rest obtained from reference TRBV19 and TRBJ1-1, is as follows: DGGITQSPKYLFRKEGQNVTLSCEQNLNHDAMYWYRQDPGQGLRLIYYSQIVNDFQKGDIAEGYSVSREKKESFPLTVTSAQKNPTAFYLCASSTGTGMNTEAFFGQGTRLTVV.

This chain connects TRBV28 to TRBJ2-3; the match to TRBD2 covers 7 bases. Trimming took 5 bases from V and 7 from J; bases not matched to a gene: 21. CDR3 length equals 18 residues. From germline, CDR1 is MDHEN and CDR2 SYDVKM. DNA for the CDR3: TGTGCCAGCAGTCCAGCGCCGGGAGGCGGGGGAATTTCGAATACGCAGTATTTT. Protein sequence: CASSPAPGGGGISNTQYF.

CDR3 sequence reads: CASSEQGSSGEKLFF. The CDR3 DNA reads as TGTGCCAGCAGCGAACAGGGAAGTTCAGGAGAAAAACTGTTTTTT. The V gene is TRBV7-2, the J gene TRBJ1-4, with D perhaps matching TRBD1 (6 bases). Germline V gene sequence: CDR1 SGHTA, CDR2 FQGNSA. The length of the CDR3 is 15 residues. V shed 5 bases and J shed 8 bases, with 18 bases lying between them.

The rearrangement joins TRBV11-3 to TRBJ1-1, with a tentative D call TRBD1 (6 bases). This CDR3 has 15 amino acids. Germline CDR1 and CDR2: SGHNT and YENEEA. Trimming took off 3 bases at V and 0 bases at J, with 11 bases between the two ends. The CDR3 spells CASSFSGQMNTEAFF. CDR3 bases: TGTGCCAGCAGCTTTTCTGGACAGATGAACACTGAAGCTTTCTTT.

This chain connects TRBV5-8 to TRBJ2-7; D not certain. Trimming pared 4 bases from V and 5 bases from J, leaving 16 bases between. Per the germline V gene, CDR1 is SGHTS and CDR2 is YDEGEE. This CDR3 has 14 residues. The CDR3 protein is CASSLRTTAHEQYF. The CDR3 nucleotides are TGTGCCAGCAGCCTCAGGACCACAGCCCACGAGCAGTACTTC. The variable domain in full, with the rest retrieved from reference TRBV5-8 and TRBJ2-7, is EAGVTQSPTHLIKTRGQQATLRCSPISGHTSVYWYQQALGLGLQFLLWYDEGEERNRGNFPPRFSGRQFPNYSSELNVNALELEDSALYLCASSLRTTAHEQYFGPGTRLTVT.

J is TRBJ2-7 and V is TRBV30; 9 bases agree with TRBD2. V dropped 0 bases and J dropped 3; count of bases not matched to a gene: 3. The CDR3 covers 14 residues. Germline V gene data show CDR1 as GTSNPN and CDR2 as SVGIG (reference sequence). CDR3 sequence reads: CAWSVSGSDYEQYF. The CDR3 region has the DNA TGTGCCTGGAGTGTTAGCGGGAGTGACTACGAGCAGTACTTC.

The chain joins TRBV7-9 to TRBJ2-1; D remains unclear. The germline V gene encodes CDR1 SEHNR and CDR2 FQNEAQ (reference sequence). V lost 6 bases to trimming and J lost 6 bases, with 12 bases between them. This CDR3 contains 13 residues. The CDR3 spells CASRQDWGNEQFF. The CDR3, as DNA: TGTGCCAGCAGGCAAGACTGGGGCAATGAGCAGTTCTTC.

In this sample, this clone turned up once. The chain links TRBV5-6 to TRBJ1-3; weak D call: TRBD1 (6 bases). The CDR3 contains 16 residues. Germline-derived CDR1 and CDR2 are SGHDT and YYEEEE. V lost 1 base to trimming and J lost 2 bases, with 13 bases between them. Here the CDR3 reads CASSLTGSLAGNTIYF. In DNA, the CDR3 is TGTGCCAGCAGCTTGACAGGGAGTCTGGCTGGAAACACCATATATTTT.

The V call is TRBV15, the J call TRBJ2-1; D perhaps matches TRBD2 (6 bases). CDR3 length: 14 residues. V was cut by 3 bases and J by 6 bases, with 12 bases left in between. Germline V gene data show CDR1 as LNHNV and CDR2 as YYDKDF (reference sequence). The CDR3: CATSSRASVNEQFF. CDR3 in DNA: TGTGCCACCAGCAGTAGGGCTAGCGTCAATGAGCAGTTCTTC.

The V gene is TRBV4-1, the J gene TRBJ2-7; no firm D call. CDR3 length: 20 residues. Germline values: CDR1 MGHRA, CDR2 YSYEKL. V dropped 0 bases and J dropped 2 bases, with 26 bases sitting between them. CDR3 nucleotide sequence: TGCGCCAGCAGCCAAGATCGACAACGTTACATAAAGGACGAGGCCTACGAGCAGTACTTC. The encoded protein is CASSQDRQRYIKDEAYEQYF.

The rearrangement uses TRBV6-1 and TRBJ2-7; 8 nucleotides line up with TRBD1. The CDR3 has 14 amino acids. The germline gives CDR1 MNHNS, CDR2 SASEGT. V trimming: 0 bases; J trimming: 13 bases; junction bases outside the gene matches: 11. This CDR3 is CASSEALQGDRRYF. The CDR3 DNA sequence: TGTGCCAGCAGTGAAGCGCTTCAGGGGGACAGGAGATACTTC.

CDR3 amino acids: CASTTGGSYEQYF. The CDR3, as DNA: TGTGCCAGTACTACAGGGGGCTCCTACGAGCAGTACTTC. This chain links TRBV19 with TRBJ2-7; 8 bases line up with TRBD1. Losses at the gene ends were 7 bases for V and 0 bases for J; bases not matched to a gene: 2. Germline CDR1 LNHDA, CDR2 SQIVND (reference sequence). The CDR3 consists of 13 residues.

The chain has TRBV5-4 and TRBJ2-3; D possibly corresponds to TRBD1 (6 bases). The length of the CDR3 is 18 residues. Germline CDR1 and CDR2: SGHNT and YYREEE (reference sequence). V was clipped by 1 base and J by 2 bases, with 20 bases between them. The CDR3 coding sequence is TGTGCCAGCAGCTTGAAGGGGGAGAGACCTCCAAACACAGATACGCAGTATTTT. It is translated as CASSLKGERPPNTDTQYF.

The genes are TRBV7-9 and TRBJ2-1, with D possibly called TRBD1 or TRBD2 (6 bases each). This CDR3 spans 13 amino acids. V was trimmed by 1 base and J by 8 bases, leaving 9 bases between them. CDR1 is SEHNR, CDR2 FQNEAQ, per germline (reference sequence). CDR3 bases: TGTGCCAGCAGCTTAGACGGGGGCGATGAGCAGTTCTTC. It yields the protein CASSLDGGDEQFF.

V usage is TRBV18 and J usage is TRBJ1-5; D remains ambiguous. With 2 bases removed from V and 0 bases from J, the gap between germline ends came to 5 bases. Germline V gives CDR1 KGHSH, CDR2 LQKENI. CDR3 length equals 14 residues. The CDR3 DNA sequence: TGTGCCAGCTCACCAACCCTTAGCAATCAGCCCCAGCATTTT. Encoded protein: CASSPTLSNQPQHF.

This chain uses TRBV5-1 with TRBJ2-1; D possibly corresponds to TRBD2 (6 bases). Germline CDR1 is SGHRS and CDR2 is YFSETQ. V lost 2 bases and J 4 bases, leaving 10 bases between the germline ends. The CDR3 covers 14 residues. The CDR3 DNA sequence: TGCGCCAGCAGCTTTGGGGGACTGTACAATGAGCAGTTCTTC. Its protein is CASSFGGLYNEQFF.

The CDR3 DNA reads TGTGCCAGTAGACAGGGAATCGAGACCCAGTACTTC. This sequence encodes CASRQGIETQYF. The V gene is TRBV19, the J gene TRBJ2-5; D is perhaps TRBD1 (6 bases). V was pared by 6 bases and J by 5 bases, with 10 bases between. This CDR3 is 12 amino acids long. The V gene's germline CDR1 is LNHDA and CDR2 SQIVND (reference sequence).